Listed here are 23 T cell receptor beta chains from one sample, sequenced in a study of monozygotic twins with inflammatory bowel disease. TCRdb re-called the 5' RACE reads and shows each CDR3 protein once, DNA omitted. The sample holds a few hundred thousand distinct CDR3 sequences. The sample comprised blood. These receptors were taken from a human donor with ulcerative colitis or Crohn's disease, or a healthy co-twin of an affected twin (not recorded which).

The CDR3 loop reads CASSTSLQGNYGYTF. The rearrangement uses TRBV7-2 and TRBJ1-2; TCRdb reports TRBD1, a call that lacks DNA to check it against. This CDR3 has 15 amino acids. The V gene's germline CDR1 is SGHTA and CDR2 FQGNSA.

CDR3 amino acids: CASSLPAESSNEKLFF. The chain combines TRBV5-1 with TRBJ1-4. The CDR3 is made up of 16 amino acids. The germline CDR1 and CDR2 sequences are SGHRS and YFSETQ.

This chain joins TRBV29-1 and TRBJ2-5; without DNA, the TCRdb call of TRBD1 cannot be checked. Germline CDR1 SQVTM, CDR2 ANQGSEA. CDR3 length: 13 amino acids. The CDR3 reads CGTHTGAAETQYF. The whole variable domain, filled in from reference TRBV29-1 and TRBJ2-5, reads SAVISQKPSRDICQRGTSLTIQCQVDSQVTMMFWYRQQPGQSLTLIATANQGSEATYESGFVIDKFPISRPNLTFSTLTVSNMSPEDSSIYLCGTHTGAAETQYFGPGTRLLVL.

This chain connects TRBV27 to TRBJ1-2; TCRdb's D call, TRBD1, is unchecked because there is no DNA. Germline V CDR1 and CDR2: MNHEY, SMNVEV (reference sequence). The CDR3 is made up of 16 amino acids. The CDR3 sequence: CASSSDPRTREGGYTF.

The chain links TRBV5-4 to TRBJ1-2; without DNA, the TCRdb call of TRBD1 cannot be checked. Germline V gene data show CDR1 as SGHNT and CDR2 as YYREEE (reference sequence). The length of the CDR3 is 14 residues. This CDR3 reads CASSPGQGTYGYTF.

This rearrangement joins TRBV9 to TRBJ2-5; TCRdb's D call of TRBD1 is untestable without DNA. Germline-derived CDR1 and CDR2 are SGDLS and YYNGEE. This CDR3 spans 15 amino acids. The CDR3 loop is CASSVGNQGEETQYF.

This sequence joins TRBV11-2 and TRBJ2-4; TCRdb proposes TRBD2, but this gene call is untestable without DNA. Germline assignment: CDR1 SGHAT and CDR2 FQNNGV. CDR3 length equals 12 residues. The CDR3 loop reads CASTEGEDIQYF.

The V gene is TRBV7-6, the J gene TRBJ2-1; the D gene TCRdb calls, TRBD2, cannot be checked with no DNA. Germline CDR1 reads SGHVS; CDR2 reads FNYEAQ. CDR3 length: 18 amino acids. CDR3 loop: CASSLAAGGPGSYNEQFF.

The chain recombines TRBV20-1 with TRBJ1-4. Germline CDR1 reads DFQATT; CDR2 reads SNEGSKA (reference sequence). The CDR3 runs 14 residues. This chain's CDR3 is CSAQDGTSNEKLFF.

The chain employs TRBV20-1 and TRBJ2-2; TCRdb's assignment of TRBD2 cannot be checked, as there is no DNA. This CDR3 is 15 amino acids long. CDR1 is DFQATT and CDR2 is SNEGSKA in the germline V gene (reference sequence). The CDR3 here is CSASRGWESTGELFF.

This rearrangement joins TRBV27 to TRBJ2-2. Germline CDR1 is MNHEY and CDR2 is SMNVEV (reference sequence). The CDR3 extends over 13 amino acids. Here the CDR3 reads CASSHRDTGELFF.

The genes are TRBV30 and TRBJ1-6; TCRdb outputs TRBD1, but without DNA this stays unchecked. Germline CDR1 is GTSNPN and CDR2 is SVGIG (reference sequence). This CDR3 comprises 13 residues. This CDR3 reads CAWTPRNQSPLHF.

CDR3 in amino acids: CASSFGAGSYEQYF. The chain links TRBV12-3 or TRBV12-4 to TRBJ2-7; TCRdb picks TRBD1, but there is no DNA to check that call. The CDR3 consists of 14 residues.

The rearrangement links TRBV20-1 to TRBJ2-1; TCRdb selects TRBD1, and the lack of DNA leaves this call unchecked. From germline, CDR1 is DFQATT and CDR2 SNEGSKA (reference sequence). This CDR3 region has 16 residues. CDR3 region: CSARGDRGLYLGEQFF.

The chain recombines TRBV4-1 with TRBJ2-7; the D call from TCRdb, TRBD2, cannot be confirmed without DNA. Germline values: CDR1 MGHRA, CDR2 YSYEKL. This CDR3 contains 18 residues. The CDR3 sequence: CASSQVSRASGVTYEQYF.

The V gene is TRBV7-8, the J gene TRBJ1-2; lacking DNA, the TRBD1 call made by TCRdb goes unchecked. The germline CDR1 and CDR2 sequences are SGHVS and FQNEAQ. The CDR3 has 15 residues. The CDR3 spells CASSLVREANYGYTF. Filled out from reference TRBV7-8 and TRBJ1-2, the complete variable domain reads GAGVSQSPRYKVAKRGQDVALRCDPISGHVSLFWYQQALGQGPEFLTYFQNEAQLDKSGLPSDRFFAERPEGSVSTLKIQRTQQEDSAVYLCASSLVREANYGYTFGSGTRLTVV.

The rearrangement uses TRBV19 and TRBJ2-1; there is no DNA to check the TCRdb D call of TRBD1. The CDR3 runs 19 residues. The germline V gene has CDR1 LNHDA and CDR2 SQIVND (reference sequence). The CDR3 loop is CASSSQGVDTFSGWNEQFF.

V gene TRBV20-1 combines with J gene TRBJ2-4; the D call from TCRdb, TRBD1, cannot be confirmed without DNA. The CDR3 loop spans 16 amino acids. From germline, CDR1 is DFQATT and CDR2 SNEGSKA (reference sequence). This chain's CDR3 is CSARWTGVLAKNIQYF.

The chain links TRBV29-1 to TRBJ1-1; the D call of TRBD1 rests on TCRdb alone, since no DNA is present to check it. This CDR3 has 12 amino acids. CDR1 and CDR2 (germline): SQVTM, ANQGSEA. The CDR3 spells CSVAPQGNEAFF.

The V call is TRBV28, the J call TRBJ1-1; TCRdb names TRBD1, which stays unverified in the absence of DNA. Germline V gene data show CDR1 as MDHEN and CDR2 as SYDVKM. This CDR3 is built from 14 residues. CDR3 region: CASSSGQGSTEAFF.

This sequence joins TRBV18 and TRBJ2-3; TCRdb indicates TRBD1, and absent DNA this call remains unverified. CDR1 is KGHSH and CDR2 is LQKENI in the germline V gene. The CDR3 length is 14 residues. Here the CDR3 reads CASSAYRDTDTQYF.

The chain carries TRBV20-1 and TRBJ2-2; TCRdb calls TRBD2, which cannot be checked without DNA. Germline CDR1 and CDR2: DFQATT and SNEGSKA (reference sequence). This CDR3 is 15 amino acids long. The CDR3 protein is CSAPVAGENTGELFF.

The chain couples TRBV6-2 or TRBV6-3 to TRBJ2-3; TCRdb designates TRBD2, a call that cannot be tested without DNA. CDR3 length equals 17 residues. Germline assignment: CDR1 MNHEY and CDR2 SVGEGT. The CDR3 loop is CASTTVQRILGTDTQYF.